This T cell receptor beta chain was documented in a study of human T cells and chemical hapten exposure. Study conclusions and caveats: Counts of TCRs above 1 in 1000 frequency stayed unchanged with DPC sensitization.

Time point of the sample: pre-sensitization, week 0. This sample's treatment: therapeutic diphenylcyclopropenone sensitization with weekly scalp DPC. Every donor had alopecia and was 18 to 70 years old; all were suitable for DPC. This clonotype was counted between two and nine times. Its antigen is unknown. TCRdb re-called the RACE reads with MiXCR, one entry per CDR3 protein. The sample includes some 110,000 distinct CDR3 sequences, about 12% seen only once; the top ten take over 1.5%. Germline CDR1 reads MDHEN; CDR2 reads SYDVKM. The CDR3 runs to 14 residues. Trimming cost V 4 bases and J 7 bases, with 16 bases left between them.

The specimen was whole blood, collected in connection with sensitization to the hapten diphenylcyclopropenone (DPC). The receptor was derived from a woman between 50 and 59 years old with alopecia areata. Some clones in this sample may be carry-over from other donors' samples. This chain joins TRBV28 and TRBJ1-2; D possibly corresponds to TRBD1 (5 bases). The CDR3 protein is CASSWGSRASGYTF. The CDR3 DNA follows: TGTGCCAGCAGTTGGGGCAGTCGGGCTTCTGGCTACACCTTC.